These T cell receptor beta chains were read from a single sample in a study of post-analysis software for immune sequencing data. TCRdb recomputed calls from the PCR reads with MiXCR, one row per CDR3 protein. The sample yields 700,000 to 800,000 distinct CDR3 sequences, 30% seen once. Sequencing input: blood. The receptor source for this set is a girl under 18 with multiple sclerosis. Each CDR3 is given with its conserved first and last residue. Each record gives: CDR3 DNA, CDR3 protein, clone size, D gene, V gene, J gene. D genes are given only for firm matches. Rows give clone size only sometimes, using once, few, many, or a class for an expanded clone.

DNA: TGCAGCGGGTTCTTAACCAACTATGGCTACACCTTC
CDR3: CSGFLTNYGYTF
size: -
D: -
V: TRBV29-1
J: TRBJ1-2

DNA: TGTGCCAGCAGCTTAGGCGTCTCAGCAGGGTCCTATGAAAAACTGTTTTTT
CDR3: CASSLGVSAGSYEKLFF
size: -
D: -
V: TRBV11-2
J: TRBJ1-4

DNA: TGCAGCGTTCGGACAGGGTTCGGCTACACCTTC
CDR3: CSVRTGFGYTF
size: -
D: TRBD1
V: TRBV29-1
J: TRBJ1-2

DNA: TGCAGTGCTAGCCAGGGACTAGCGGGGGGCATCAATGAGCAGTTCTTC
CDR3: CSASQGLAGGINEQFF
size: -
D: TRBD2
V: TRBV20-1
J: TRBJ2-1

DNA: TGTGCCAGCAGTTACGCGATGGGGCGAGGGGAAAAACTGTTTTTT
CDR3: CASSYAMGRGEKLFF
size: -
D: -
V: TRBV6-5
J: TRBJ1-4

DNA: TGCAGCGTTGTAGGGGCGAACTACGAGCAGTACTTC
CDR3: CSVVGANYEQYF
size: many
D: -
V: TRBV29-1
J: TRBJ2-7

DNA: TGCGCCAGCAGCCAATTCCAATTTGAGAATTCACCCCTCCACTTT
CDR3: CASSQFQFENSPLHF
size: -
D: -
V: TRBV4-1
J: TRBJ1-6

DNA: TGTGCCACCAGCAGAAGTTTGGGAGGCAATCAGCCCCAGCATTTT
CDR3: CATSRSLGGNQPQHF
size: -
D: -
V: TRBV15
J: TRBJ1-5

DNA: TGTGCCATCAGATTACCGGACAGGTCTATGAACACCGGGGAGCTGTTTTTT
CDR3: CAIRLPDRSMNTGELFF
size: once
D: TRBD1
V: TRBV10-3
J: TRBJ2-2

DNA: TGTGCCAGCAGTGCGATAGACGAGCAGTACTTC
CDR3: CASSAIDEQYF
size: -
D: -
V: TRBV6-1
J: TRBJ2-7

DNA: TGCGCCAGCAGTCCTAGCGGGAGGTTGGATACACGGTATTTT
CDR3: CASSPSGRLDTRYF
size: -
D: TRBD2
V: TRBV10-1
J: TRBJ2-3

DNA: TGTGCCAGCACCTACAGTGGGAATGAGCAGTTCTTC
CDR3: CASTYSGNEQFF
size: few
D: -
V: TRBV2
J: TRBJ2-1

DNA: TGTGCCAGCAGCTTAGCGAGACAGGGGGCCGGTCAGCCCCAGCATTTT
CDR3: CASSLARQGAGQPQHF
size: few
D: TRBD1
V: TRBV7-8
J: TRBJ1-5

DNA: TGCAGTGCTTATCCGGTGACAGGGGGCCTGAACACTGAAGCTTTCTTT
CDR3: CSAYPVTGGLNTEAFF
size: -
D: TRBD1
V: TRBV20-1
J: TRBJ1-1

DNA: TGCAGTGCAGAGGGGGGGGGATCGGGCACTGAAGCTTTCTTT
CDR3: CSAEGGGSGTEAFF
size: -
D: -
V: TRBV20-1
J: TRBJ1-1

DNA: TGTGCCAGCAGTTTATGGGACAGCGGATATGGCTACACCTTC
CDR3: CASSLWDSGYGYTF
size: -
D: TRBD1
V: TRBV27
J: TRBJ1-2

DNA: TGCAGTGCTAAGACAGGGGGCACCTACGAGCAGTACTTC
CDR3: CSAKTGGTYEQYF
size: -
D: TRBD1
V: TRBV20-1
J: TRBJ2-7

DNA: TGTGCCAGCAGTCCAGGACTAGACTCCTACGAGCAGTACTTC
CDR3: CASSPGLDSYEQYF
size: -
D: TRBD2
V: TRBV28
J: TRBJ2-7

DNA: TGCAGTGCCCCCCCGGGGGGCAGGTATGGCTACACCTTC
CDR3: CSAPPGGRYGYTF
size: -
D: -
V: TRBV20-1
J: TRBJ1-2